These 8 T cell receptor beta chains came from one sample sequenced in a study of blood T cell repertoires in COVID-19. TCRdb keeps only in-frame clones here, not all; method: immunoSEQ multiplex PCR. The repertoire has some 68,000 clones, about 91% of them found once; the top ten carry about 8.1%. Sequencing was done on a sample of peripheral blood. The source of these receptors is a man aged 50-60 years with active COVID-19.

The chain uses TRBV12-3 or TRBV12-4 and TRBJ1-5; the D gene is possibly TRBD1 (6 bases). This CDR3 comprises 12 residues. V was clipped by 6 bases and J by 4 bases, with 7 bases between them. The DNA of the CDR3 is TGTGCCAGCAGCACAGGGAATCAGCCCCAGCATTTT. Translation: CASSTGNQPQHF.

In this sample, this clone turned up once. The chain is built from TRBV3-1 (or the pseudogene TRBV3-2) and TRBJ2-1; tentative D call: TRBD1 (6 bases). The CDR3 runs 16 residues. CDR1 is LGHDT, CDR2 YNNKEL, per germline (reference sequence). Trimming cost V 2 bases and J 0 bases, with 11 bases left between them. This CDR3 is CASSQFHRVSYNEQFF. The CDR3 DNA is TGTGCCAGCAGCCAATTTCACAGGGTCTCCTACAATGAGCAGTTCTTC.

The rearrangement links TRBV5-5 to TRBJ2-1, with 7 positions matching TRBD1. The CDR3 has 15 amino acids. V trimming: 0 bases; J trimming: 3 bases; junction bases outside the gene matches: 3. Germline V gives CDR1 SGHKS, CDR2 YYEKEE (reference sequence). CDR3 residues: CASSLGQGHYNEQFF. DNA for the CDR3: TGTGCCAGCAGCTTGGGACAGGGCCACTACAATGAGCAGTTCTTC.

V gene TRBV13 combines with J gene TRBJ1-1; 9 positions agree with TRBD1. V shed 5 bases, J shed 5 bases, and the junction held 6 bases outside the gene matches. The CDR3 consists of 14 residues. Per germline, CDR1 PRHDT and CDR2 FYEKMQ (reference sequence). CDR3 sequence: CASSGQGRGTEAFF. As DNA, the CDR3 is TGTGCCAGCAGCGGACAGGGGAGGGGTACTGAAGCTTTCTTT.

The chain is built from TRBV2 and TRBJ1-2, with a tentative D call TRBD1 (5 bases). The CDR3 spans 15 residues. The V gene lost 2 bases and the J gene lost 8 bases, with 18 bases spanning the gap. The V gene's germline CDR1 is SNHLY and CDR2 FYNNEI. The CDR3 DNA is TGTGCCAGCAGTGAAAACCAGGGCTCTCTTGGGGGCTACACCTTC. This gives the protein CASSENQGSLGGYTF.

V is TRBV19 and J is TRBJ2-7; 12 bases map to TRBD1. Germline trimming cut 4 bases from V and 4 bases from J; bases unmatched to any gene: 5. There are 15 residues in the CDR3. Germline CDR1 is LNHDA and CDR2 is SQIVND (reference sequence). CDR3: CASSRGTGGIYEQYF. CDR3 bases: TGTGCCAGTAGTAGGGGGACAGGGGGCATTTACGAGCAGTACTTC.

This clone has just one count. This chain joins TRBV5-1 and TRBJ1-2; 9 bases line up with TRBD1. The germline gives CDR1 SGHRS, CDR2 YFSETQ. Trimming took 3 bases from V and 2 from J; bases not matched to a gene: 5. The CDR3 runs to 15 residues. CDR3 coding DNA: TGCGCCAGCAGCTCCTTAGGGACAGGGAACTATGGCTACACCTTC. As protein: CASSSLGTGNYGYTF.

The rearrangement joins TRBV6-5 to TRBJ1-1, with D possibly matching TRBD1 (6 bases). CDR3 length: 13 amino acids. V lost 0 bases to trimming and J lost 5 bases, with 7 bases between them. The germline gives CDR1 MNHEY, CDR2 SVGAGI. CDR3 sequence (DNA): TGTGCCAGCAGTTACTCACAGGGTACTGAAGCTTTCTTT. Translation: CASSYSQGTEAFF.